What follows are 26 T cell receptor beta chains derived from one specimen sequenced in a study of low-dose radiotherapy and immunotherapy resistance in tumors. Primers targeting TRAV and TRBV primed first-strand cDNA, covering alpha and beta chains. For amplifying TCRs, the PCR ran for approximately 18 cycles with Phusion, which was used together with a constant-region primer and the adapter on the V primers. A single record per CDR3 protein comes from TCRdb applying MiXCR to the reads. The table shows 60,000 or so distinct CDR3 sequences, with 26% occurring only once. The time point was: before trial treatment. Source: PBMCs, taken before treatment. These receptors originate from a male donor with rectosigmoid adenocarcinoma.

The chain employs TRBV2 and TRBJ1-2; D not resolved. Germline CDR1 reads SNHLY; CDR2 reads FYNNEI. Trimming removed 3 bases from V and 2 bases from J, with 7 bases in between. The CDR3 length is 13 residues. The CDR3 region has the DNA TGTGCCAGCAGTGATCTACAGAACTATGGCTACACCTTC. Its protein is CASSDLQNYGYTF.

This clonotype was recorded many times. The chain employs TRBV7-3 and TRBJ2-2; 8 bases map to TRBD2. This CDR3 has 15 amino acids. V gave up 5 bases and J gave up 5 bases; unmatched junction bases: 7. CDR1 is SGHTA, CDR2 FQGTGA, per germline. The CDR3 DNA follows: TGTGCCAGCAGCCTTAGCGGGGAGGGGACCGGGGAGCTGTTTTTT. Protein sequence: CASSLSGEGTGELFF.

There are many counts of this clonotype. Here the CDR3 reads CASGYGIYGYTF. CDR3 nucleotide sequence: TGTGCCAGCGGATACGGGATCTATGGCTACACCTTC. The chain combines TRBV6-1 with TRBJ1-2; no clear D. V lost 8 bases to trimming and J lost 4 bases, with 11 bases between them. The CDR3 sequence is 12 residues long. Germline CDR1 MNHNS, CDR2 SASEGT.

The chain joins TRBV9 to TRBJ2-1; no clear D gene. The length of the CDR3 is 12 residues. V dropped 0 bases and J dropped 9 bases, with 7 bases sitting between them. Germline V CDR1 and CDR2: SGDLS, YYNGEE. Here the CDR3 reads CASSVDRGEQFF. CDR3 in DNA: TGTGCCAGCAGCGTAGACCGCGGTGAGCAGTTCTTC.

This clonotype was seen ten or more times. V usage is TRBV5-1 and J usage is TRBJ2-7; D possibly corresponds to TRBD1 (5 bases). There are 16 residues in the CDR3. Trimming removed 7 bases at V and 0 bases at J, with 20 bases between. The germline CDR1 and CDR2 sequences are SGHRS and YFSETQ. CDR3 amino acids: CASSDPMTAFSYEQYF. DNA of the CDR3: TGCGCCAGCTCAGATCCAATGACAGCCTTCTCCTACGAGCAGTACTTC.

With regard to this clonotype: Given a far larger clone just one base away, this is likely a sequencing read error. The rearrangement joins TRBV28 to TRBJ2-1; maybe TRBD1 (6 bases). V was clipped by 10 bases and J by 13 bases, with 20 bases between them. The CDR3 runs to 12 residues. Looked up from germline, CDR1 is MDHEN and CDR2 is SYDVKM. The CDR3: CATKTGLETQFF. Here the CDR3 DNA reads TGTGCCACCAAAACAGGGTTGGAGACCCAGTTCTTC.

At least ten counts were recorded for this clonotype. The chain combines TRBV24-1 with TRBJ1-2, with D perhaps matching TRBD1 (5 bases). CDR1 and CDR2 (germline): KGHDR, SFDVKD. Deletions cut 8 bases from V and 8 bases from J, with 14 bases between. The CDR3 totals 12 residues. CDR3 nucleotide sequence: TGTGCCACCACAGTCTCAGGGTACGGCTACACCTTC. As protein: CATTVSGYGYTF.

This clonotype occurred a few times. CDR3 nucleotide sequence: TGTGCCAGCAGTTACTCGGGACAGAATGTGCAGTATTTT. This translates into CASSYSGQNVQYF. The chain employs TRBV6-6 and TRBJ2-3, with 7 nucleotides matching TRBD1. The CDR3 extends over 13 amino acids. The germline CDR1 and CDR2 sequences are MNHNY and SVGAGI (reference sequence). Unmatched junction bases numbered 5, after V lost 0 bases and J lost 11 bases.

The sample holds many counts of this clonotype. V usage is TRBV6-2 or TRBV6-3 and J usage is TRBJ1-6, with 8 bases aligning to TRBD1. The CDR3 spans 17 residues. The V and J ends lost 5 bases and 10 bases, in that order; junction bases with no gene match: 16. Germline V CDR1 and CDR2: MNHEY, SVGEGT. CDR3 nucleotides: TGTGCCAGCAGTGATATTCTGACAGGGGCTCTCAAATCACCCCTCCACTTT. Encoded protein: CASSDILTGALKSPLHF.

This clonotype was recorded many times. The J gene is TRBJ2-3, the V gene TRBV20-1; 10 bases fit TRBD2. Germline CDR1 DFQATT, CDR2 SNEGSKA (reference sequence). V dropped 4 bases and J dropped 4; count of bases not matched to a gene: 11. The CDR3 totals 16 residues. In DNA form, the CDR3 reads TGCAGTGCTACTAGACTAGCGGGCTCAGCGGCAGATACGCAGTATTTT. Encoded protein: CSATRLAGSAADTQYF.

This clonotype was seen ten or more times. The chain combines TRBV2 with TRBJ2-3, with a tentative D call TRBD2 (7 bases). The germline gives CDR1 SNHLY, CDR2 FYNNEI. The CDR3 runs 16 residues. The V gene lost 5 bases and the J gene lost 4 bases, with 19 bases spanning the gap. In nucleotides, the CDR3 is TGTGCCAGCAGTTCATGGGGGGGGCGGGGCTCAGATACGCAGTATTTT. This sequence encodes CASSSWGGRGSDTQYF.

This clonotype was found a few times. This chain links TRBV28 with TRBJ2-1; D is perhaps TRBD2 (7 bases). Germline CDR1 and CDR2: MDHEN and SYDVKM. The CDR3 sequence is 13 residues long. V was clipped by 9 bases and J by 9 bases, with 18 bases between them. CDR3: CASRGGGASEQFF. In DNA, the CDR3 is TGTGCCAGTCGAGGGGGAGGGGCCAGTGAGCAGTTCTTC.

This clonotype was counted many times. J is TRBJ2-1 and V is TRBV6-5; 10 bases agree with TRBD1. V dropped 6 bases and J dropped 9; count of bases not matched to a gene: 14. Germline V gives CDR1 MNHEY, CDR2 SVGAGI. The CDR3 consists of 16 residues. CDR3 loop: CASSPRSPGTGVEQFF. The DNA of the CDR3 is TGTGCCAGCAGCCCACGCAGCCCCGGGACAGGGGTTGAGCAGTTCTTC.

The sample holds many counts of this clonotype. V usage is TRBV27 and J usage is TRBJ1-6; D is ambiguous. The CDR3 is 14 amino acids. The V end was cut by 5 bases, the J end by 7 bases, with 12 bases between. In germline, CDR1 is MNHEY, CDR2 SMNVEV (reference sequence). CDR3 in amino acids: CASSHGAENSPLHF. The CDR3 DNA sequence: TGTGCCAGCAGTCATGGAGCAGAGAATTCACCCCTCCACTTT.

About this clonotype itself: This probably arose from a read error, given a far larger clone one base away. The chain joins TRBV5-6 to TRBJ2-7; the D call may be TRBD1 or TRBD2 (6 bases each). This CDR3 spans 15 amino acids. The V gene lost 4 bases and the J gene lost 7 bases, with 21 bases spanning the gap. Per the germline V gene, CDR1 is SGHDT and CDR2 is YYEEEE. The CDR3 sequence is CASSPSGLGGNEQYF. DNA for the CDR3: TGTGCCAGCAGCCCCTCGGGGCTCGGGGGCAATGAGCAGTACTTC.

The genes are TRBV5-1 and TRBJ1-1; the D gene is possibly TRBD1 (5 bases). The V gene lost 4 bases and the J gene lost 1 base, with 11 bases spanning the gap. In germline, CDR1 is SGHRS, CDR2 YFSETQ. The CDR3 totals 14 residues. CDR3 sequence reads: CASSPGPQNTEAFF. The DNA of the CDR3 is TGCGCCAGCAGCCCGGGACCGCAGAACACTGAAGCTTTCTTT.

The rearrangement links TRBV12-5 to TRBJ2-5; D gene uncertain. The CDR3 has 14 residues. Germline assignment: CDR1 LGHNT and CDR2 FRNRAP. Between the trimmed V and J ends, which lost 7 bases and 5 bases, there was a span of 17 bases. CDR3 nucleotides: TGTGCTAGTGCTTCCAATCTAAAAGAGGAGACCCAGTACTTC. It yields the protein CASASNLKEETQYF.

This clonotype was observed a few times. The CDR3 reads CASSFGGLAGGRGQETQYF. The CDR3 region has the DNA TGTGCCAGCAGCTTTGGCGGGCTAGCGGGGGGCCGGGGACAAGAGACCCAGTACTTC. The chain links TRBV7-2 to TRBJ2-5, with TRBD2 identical over 11 bases. The V gene end was trimmed by 3 bases and the J gene end by 2 bases; junction bases not matched to a gene: 14. In germline, CDR1 is SGHTA, CDR2 FQGNSA. The CDR3 length is 19 residues. Full variable domain (rest looked up from reference TRBV7-2 and TRBJ2-5): GAGVSQSPSNKVTEKGKDVELRCDPISGHTALYWYRQSLGQGLEFLIYFQGNSAPDKSGLPSDRFSAERTGGSVSTLTIQRTQQEDSAVYLCASSFGGLAGGRGQETQYFGPGTRLLVL.

The chain uses TRBV7-2 and TRBJ2-5, with TRBD2 matching 13 bases. CDR3 length: 15 residues. The ends lost 5 bases at V and 5 bases at J; junction bases unmatched: 5. CDR1 and CDR2 (germline): SGHTA, FQGNSA. CDR3 bases: TGTGCCAGCAGCAGCCAGACTAGCGGGAGGGAGACCCAGTACTTC. It specifies CASSSQTSGRETQYF.

Comment on this clonotype: It differs at one base from a far larger clone, so likely a read error. The chain links TRBV15 to TRBJ2-7; tentative D call: TRBD2 (5 bases). This CDR3 has 14 residues. V lost 5 bases and J 7 bases, leaving 18 bases between the germline ends. Germline lookup yields CDR1 LNHNV and CDR2 YYDKDF (reference sequence). CDR3 in amino acids: CATSEGFRYNEQYF. The CDR3 DNA is TGTGCCACCAGCGAGGGATTTCGATACAATGAGCAGTACTTC.

This clonotype occurred many times. The genes are TRBV6-2 or TRBV6-3 and TRBJ2-7, with 11 bases aligning to TRBD2. This CDR3 has 14 residues. J gave up 6 bases and V 4 bases, and 5 bases lay outside the gene matches. Germline CDR1 reads MNHEY; CDR2 reads SVGEGT. CDR3 coding DNA: TGTGCCAGCAGTTCTAGCGGGAGGTTGGGCGAGCAGTACTTC. This codes for CASSSSGRLGEQYF.

The chain employs TRBV20-1 and TRBJ2-7, with D possibly matching TRBD2 (6 bases). With 1 base removed from V and 2 bases from J, the gap between germline ends came to 15 bases. The V gene's germline CDR1 is DFQATT and CDR2 SNEGSKA (reference sequence). This CDR3 has 15 amino acids. CDR3 coding DNA: TGCAGTGCTAGAGGATTACGGGGGACCCCCTACGAGCAGTACTTC. Its translation: CSARGLRGTPYEQYF.

In its sample, this clonotype was seen many times. This sequence joins TRBV11-2 and TRBJ2-7; TRBD1 might be the D (5 bases). The CDR3 sequence is 14 residues long. CDR1 is SGHAT and CDR2 is FQNNGV in the germline V gene. Between the trimmed V and J ends, which lost 7 bases and 2 bases, there was a span of 15 bases. The CDR3 region is CASTPFAGTYEQYF. CDR3 nucleotide sequence: TGTGCCAGCACCCCTTTTGCAGGGACCTACGAGCAGTACTTC.

At least ten counts were recorded for this clonotype. The chain joins TRBV5-1 to TRBJ2-3; 9 bases agree with TRBD2. This CDR3 has 17 amino acids. From germline, CDR1 is SGHRS and CDR2 YFSETQ. V lost 0 bases to trimming and J lost 3 bases; unmatched junction nucleotides: 8. CDR3 DNA: TGCGCCAGCAGCTTGGCCCAAGCGGGGGGCCGTACAGATACGCAGTATTTT. Translation: CASSLAQAGGRTDTQYF.

In regard to this clonotype: The DNA is omitted, as the CDR3 cannot be located on it reliably, and the CDR3 follows TCRdb's listing. The chain employs TRBV10-3 and TRBJ1-4; TRBD1 is taken as the D call from the table, unchecked against the DNA. Germline V gene data show CDR1 as ENHRY and CDR2 as SYGVKD. The CDR3 length equals 14 residues, ends included. CDR3 loop: CAIRRQENEKLFFF.

The J gene is TRBJ1-2, the V gene TRBV28, with TRBD1 as a possible D gene (5 bases). V was cut by 6 bases and J by 4 bases, with 12 bases left in between. The CDR3 runs to 13 residues. Per the germline V gene, CDR1 is MDHEN and CDR2 is SYDVKM. CDR3 residues: CASSQQGTYGYTF. The CDR3 nucleotides are TGTGCCAGCAGCCAGCAGGGTACCTATGGCTACACCTTC.